This T cell receptor beta chain was obtained from a study of monozygotic twins with inflammatory bowel disease. Study observations and caveats: Relative clonotype sharing with others was diminished in IBD patients versus healthy twins, particularly with disease activity.

With regard to this clonotype: Its antigen is currently unknown.

The CDR3 is 15 residues long. CDR1 and CDR2 from the germline V gene are SEHNR and FQNEAQ (reference sequence). TCRdb reanalyzed the 5' RACE reads and collapses them to one entry per CDR3 protein, without DNA. The sample has some 100,000 distinct CDR3 sequences. Sample: blood. The clonotype comes from a human donor with ulcerative colitis or Crohn's disease, or a healthy co-twin of an affected twin (not recorded which). The rearrangement joins TRBV7-9 to TRBJ2-4; TCRdb indicates TRBD2, and absent DNA this call remains unverified. CDR3 in amino acids: CASSPGGSSKNIQYF. Together with reference TRBV7-9 and TRBJ2-4, the CDR3 gives the full variable domain: DTGVSQNPRHKITKRGQNVTFRCDPISEHNRLYWYRQTLGQGPEFLTYFQNEAQLEKSRLLSDRFSAERPKGSFSTLEIQRTEQGDSAMYLCASSPGGSSKNIQYFGAGTRLSVL.